The TCR beta chain under discussion was sequenced for a study of response to subunit inactivated influenza vaccine. TCRdb re-derived calls from the RT-PCR reads in MiXCR, one entry per CDR3 protein. This sample has about 800,000 distinct CDR3 sequences, with approximately 21% found just once. V lost 4 bases to trimming and J lost 6 bases, with 18 bases between them. Germline V gives CDR1 LNHDA, CDR2 SQIVND (reference sequence). The CDR3 consists of 15 residues. Study findings and constraints: Researchers suggested that each seasonal influenza vaccination recruits few new T cells.

Comments on this clonotype: As yet, its antigen is unknown.

The source is a man in his fifties or sixties who received an inactivated influenza vaccine. The chain combines TRBV19 with TRBJ1-1; possible D gene TRBD1, 6 bases. The starting material was PBMCs from blood, obtained around 5 days after vaccination. CDR3 sequence: CASSRGWGASPEAFF. Here the CDR3 DNA reads TGTGCCAGTAGTAGGGGGTGGGGGGCGAGTCCTGAAGCTTTCTTT.